This T cell receptor (beta chain) was recorded in a study of blood T cell repertoires in COVID-19. Study-level background: Samples representing acute and convalescent COVID-19 were sourced from the United States, Italy and Spain. T cells, B-cell-depleted T cells, or PBMCs supplied cDNA or gDNA.

J was trimmed by 4 bases and V by 7 bases; bases with no gene match: 5. The CDR3 sequence is 13 residues long. CDR1 and CDR2 from the germline V gene are SQVTM and ANQGSEA. In the authors' workflow: Amplification of reference gene primers was used by the study to estimate nucleated cell counts. Repertoires were generated with immunoSEQ multiplex PCR, while TCRdb's copy carries only in-frame clones and drops some. V, J and clone size derive from that table, while D and trimming were established from the DNA sequence. The sample carries approximately 25,000 clones, 81% recorded once. The genes are TRBV29-1 and TRBJ2-3; 10 bases agree with TRBD2. The clonotype comes from a woman between 65 and 79 years old with COVID-19, enrolled during active disease. Sequencing was performed on peripheral blood. The DNA of the CDR3 is TGCAGCGCCCCGCTAGCGGGGGCAGATACGCAGTATTTT. Protein: CSAPLAGADTQYF.